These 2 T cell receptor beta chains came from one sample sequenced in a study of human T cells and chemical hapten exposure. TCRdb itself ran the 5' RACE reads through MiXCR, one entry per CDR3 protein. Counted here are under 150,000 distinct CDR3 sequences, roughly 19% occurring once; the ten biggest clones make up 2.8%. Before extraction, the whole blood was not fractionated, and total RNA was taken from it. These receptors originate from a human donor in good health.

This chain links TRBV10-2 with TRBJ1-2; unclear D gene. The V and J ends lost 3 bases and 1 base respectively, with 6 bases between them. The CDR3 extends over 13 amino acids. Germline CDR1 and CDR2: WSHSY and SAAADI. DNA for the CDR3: TGCGCCAGCAGTGACCAAATTAACTATGGCTACACCTTC. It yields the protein CASSDQINYGYTF.

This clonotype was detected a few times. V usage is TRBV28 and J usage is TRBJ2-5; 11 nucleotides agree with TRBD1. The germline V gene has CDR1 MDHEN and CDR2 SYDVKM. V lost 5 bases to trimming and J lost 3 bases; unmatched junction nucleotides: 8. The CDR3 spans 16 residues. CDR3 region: CASSPPGQGGEETQYF. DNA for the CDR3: TGTGCCAGCAGTCCCCCGGGACAGGGGGGCGAAGAGACCCAGTACTTC. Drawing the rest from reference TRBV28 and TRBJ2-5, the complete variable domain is DVKVTQSSRYLVKRTGEKVFLECVQDMDHENMFWYRQDPGLGLRLIYFSYDVKMKEKGDIPEGYSVSREKKERFSLILESASTNQTSMYLCASSPPGQGGEETQYFGPGTRLLVL.